This entry describes one TCR beta chain. Its antigen target is currently unknown. No much larger clonotype is one base removed from it; base qualities were not supplied. Each collaborating institution followed its own protocols to collect whole blood in K2EDTA tubes. For TCRbeta analysis, collaborators shipped samples as frozen whole blood, isolated PBMCs, or DNA extracted from either of those sample types. This sample stems from a study of blood T cell repertoires in COVID-19 (dated by TCRdb to 2020 to 2022). For the wider study: Samples covering the acute and convalescent phases of COVID-19 were provided by collaborators in the United States, Italy and Spain. The material from the prospective study consisted of cDNA or gDNA derived from T cells, B-cell-depleted T cells, or PBMCs. Where available, HLA class I and class II types were obtained from metadata supplied by the sample provider rather than from assay-based typing. Deeply sampled blood TCRbeta repertoires from subjects exposed to, actively infected with, or recovered from COVID-19 were included in the dataset. Samples were obtained from the ongoing ImmuneRACE study (first 160 participants) and from 1,200 or so subjects provided by 6 global collaborators. The repertoires were made available in a free public database intended to serve as a resource for research on the immune response to SARS-CoV-2. Sample metadata almost always included a de-identified subject ID, COVID-19 status, age in years and sex. The research as a whole found: Clinical and demographic metadata were provided uncurated, with the amount varying by source and participant.

TCRbeta CDR3 regions were amplified from genomic DNA using the immunoSEQ Assay, a bias-controlled multiplex PCR. In the authors' own workflow: Nucleated cell counts per sample were estimated from amplification of reference gene primers within the assay. To quantify the absolute abundance of each unique TCRbeta CDR3 rearrangement, sequence reads were collapsed and filtered. For each sample, productive Simpson clonality was calculated by taking the square root of Simpson's diversity index across productive rearrangements. TCRdb's version of the immuneACCESS table is confined to in-frame rearrangements and falls short of the full clone set. An unresolved V gene accounts for under half of the shortfall where checked; the remainder is of unknown origin. V and J calls and clone size are as listed in that table; D and trimming were resolved from the DNA. The sample table records under 45,000 clones; about nine tenths of these occur just once. The ten largest make up about 8.6% of the sample.

V loses 7 bases, J loses 5 bases, and the germline ends lie 17 bases apart. For CDR1 and CDR2, the germline V gene lists MDHEN and SYDVKM. From the cysteine up to the phenylalanine, the CDR3 has a length of 14 residues. This entry keeps only the CDR3 DNA: 42 bases, framed from base 1. The source of this sequence is a man between 60 and 75 years old with active COVID-19. Sequencing input: peripheral blood. The chain is encoded by TRBV28 joined to TRBJ1-2; the D gene lacks a confident call. The DNA sequence is as follows: TGTGCCAGCACACCAAATGGGGAGATTTATGGCTACACCTTC. This yields the protein CASTPNGEIYGYTF.